The next 17 T cell receptor beta chains were all read from a single sample in a study of CD8+ T cells in alopecia areata. Following RNA extraction, reverse transcription yielded cDNA that acted as the sequencing template. Assay: immunoSEQ multiplex PCR; the TCRdb copy retains only in-frame clones and omits some. Of 98,000 or so clones detected, approximately 59% appear once; the ten largest clones hold 20% to 25%. Sequenced: CD8+ T cells sorted from blood. These receptors were collected from a human donor in good health.

The chain combines TRBV4-3 with TRBJ2-7; no firm D call. CDR3 length: 13 amino acids. Trimming took 0 bases from V and 1 from J, leaving 4 bases between them. The germline CDR1 and CDR2 sequences are LGHNA and YSLEER. DNA of the CDR3: TGCGCCAGCAGCCAAGACGGATCCTACGAGCAGTACTTC. This codes for CASSQDGSYEQYF.

The rearrangement joins TRBV9 to TRBJ2-3; D gene unclear. CDR3 length: 15 residues. Germline values: CDR1 SGDLS, CDR2 YYNGEE. Trimming took off 0 bases at V and 0 bases at J, with 8 bases between the two ends. The CDR3 DNA reads TGTGCCAGCAGCGTAGGACGATCCAGCACAGATACGCAGTATTTT. It encodes CASSVGRSSTDTQYF.

The rearrangement uses TRBV4-1 and TRBJ1-1; no firm D call. Deletions cut 3 bases from V and 1 base from J, with 12 bases between. Germline CDR1 MGHRA, CDR2 YSYEKL. CDR3 size: 15 residues. This CDR3 is CASSQAPTGNTEAFF. CDR3 in DNA: TGCGCCAGCAGCCAGGCCCCCACGGGGAACACTGAAGCTTTCTTT.

This clone was counted a single time. V and J are TRBV13 and TRBJ2-2; TRBD1 aligns across 7 bases. The length of the CDR3 is 18 residues. Trimming at V came to 6 bases and at J to 5 bases, leaving 18 bases not matched to a gene. Germline V gene lookup returns CDR1 PRHDT and CDR2 FYEKMQ (reference sequence). For the CDR3, the DNA is TGTGCCAGCAGTTTCGTCCCTCCGCGGACAGGATGGACCGGGGAGCTGTTTTTT. Amino acids: CASSFVPPRTGWTGELFF.

The V call is TRBV6-5, the J call TRBJ2-7; 9 positions agree with TRBD1. Germline loops: CDR1 MNHEY, CDR2 SVGAGI. The V and J ends lost 5 bases and 5 bases, in that order; junction bases with no gene match: 7. The CDR3 length is 14 residues. DNA of the CDR3: TGTGCCAGCAGTGAACTTACAGGGGGCAACGAGCAGTACTTC. As protein: CASSELTGGNEQYF.

The V gene is TRBV4-1, the J gene TRBJ1-2; D is ambiguous. V shed 1 base and J shed 4 bases, with 16 bases lying between them. CDR1 and CDR2 (germline): MGHRA, YSYEKL. The CDR3 is 16 residues long. The CDR3 spells CASSQVSPDGFYGYTF. CDR3 sequence (DNA): TGCGCCAGCAGCCAAGTCTCCCCGGACGGCTTCTATGGCTACACCTTC.

This clone was seen only a few times. The rearrangement uses TRBV5-4 and TRBJ1-1; D uncertain. Germline CDR1 is SGHNT and CDR2 is YYREEE (reference sequence). V was clipped by 4 bases and J by 1 base, with 8 bases between them. This CDR3 region has 13 residues. The CDR3 loop reads CASSAPGNTEAFF. In nucleotides, the CDR3 is TGTGCCAGCAGCGCCCCAGGGAACACTGAAGCTTTCTTT.

The J gene is TRBJ2-3, the V gene TRBV27; 10 nucleotides match TRBD2. The CDR3 totals 15 residues. V was clipped by 5 bases and J by 3 bases; unmatched bases: 5. CDR1 and CDR2 from the germline V gene are MNHEY and SMNVEV (reference sequence). CDR3 bases: TGTGCCAGCAGTCTACTAGCGGGGAGGACAGATACGCAGTATTTT. It encodes CASSLLAGRTDTQYF.

This clone occurred a few times. The rearrangement joins TRBV5-1 to TRBJ2-7; perhaps TRBD1 as D (6 bases). The germline V gene encodes CDR1 SGHRS and CDR2 YFSETQ. Trimming shortened V by 4 bases and J by 2 bases, and 10 bases separated the two germline ends. The CDR3 has 13 amino acids. CDR3: CASSQDSAYEQYF. The CDR3 coding sequence is TGCGCCAGCAGCCAGGACAGCGCCTACGAGCAGTACTTC.

The CDR3 nucleotides are TGTGCCAGCTCACCTCTAAGGATAGTAGGGGGGCCTCTGGCCTACGAGCAGTACTTC. Its translation: CASSPLRIVGGPLAYEQYF. This rearrangement joins TRBV18 to TRBJ2-7; D may correspond to TRBD1 or TRBD2 (6 bases each). CDR1 is KGHSH, CDR2 LQKENI, per germline. The V and J ends lost 3 bases and 2 bases respectively, with 26 bases between them. This CDR3 spans 19 amino acids.

This chain joins TRBV5-6 and TRBJ2-1; 7 bases match TRBD1. CDR1 and CDR2 (germline): SGHDT, YYEEEE. The CDR3 totals 14 residues. J gave up 5 bases and V 4 bases, and 6 bases lay outside the gene matches. The CDR3 here is CASSPQGSDNEQFF. The CDR3 nucleotides read TGTGCCAGCAGCCCACAGGGGTCAGACAATGAGCAGTTCTTC.

This sequence joins TRBV11-2 and TRBJ2-5; TRBD1 matches at 12 bases. CDR1 is SGHAT and CDR2 is FQNNGV in the germline V gene. Unmatched junction bases numbered 6, after V lost 8 bases and J lost 2 bases. CDR3 length: 15 amino acids. The CDR3 bases are TGTGCCAGCGGAAGGGACAGGGGGCGTCAAGAGACCCAGTACTTC. This gives the protein CASGRDRGRQETQYF.

This chain joins TRBV10-2 and TRBJ2-3; tentative D call: TRBD1 (5 bases). The CDR3 is made up of 13 amino acids. The germline V gene encodes CDR1 WSHSY and CDR2 SAAADI. V lost 3 bases and J 8 bases, leaving 12 bases between the germline ends. The CDR3 reads CASSDLRRGTQYF. The CDR3 nucleotides read TGCGCCAGCAGTGATCTTAGAAGGGGTACGCAGTATTTT.

The V call is TRBV4-2, the J call TRBJ2-5; D gene ambiguous. CDR3 length equals 13 residues. Germline V gives CDR1 LGHNA, CDR2 YNFKEQ. The V end lost 0 bases, the J end lost 5 bases, and 7 bases lay between the germline ends. CDR3 nucleotide sequence: TGTGCCAGCAGCCAAGAAGCGTGGGAGACCCAGTACTTC. Its protein product is CASSQEAWETQYF.

The chain joins TRBV6-1 to TRBJ2-7, with a possible D match to TRBD1 (5 bases). V shed 2 bases and J shed 0 bases, with 11 bases lying between them. The germline V gene has CDR1 MNHNS and CDR2 SASEGT. The CDR3 covers 15 residues. DNA for the CDR3: TGTGCCAGCAGTGAAAGGGGAACGGTCTCCTACGAGCAGTACTTC. This sequence encodes CASSERGTVSYEQYF.

The chain joins TRBV29-1 to TRBJ2-7; 9 nucleotides align to TRBD1. The junction had 20 bases not matched to a gene; V was cut back by 8 bases and J by 3 bases. This CDR3 has 17 residues. Germline V CDR1 and CDR2: SQVTM, ANQGSEA. The CDR3 spells CSIGGTGRQGRHYEQYF. CDR3 coding DNA: TGCAGCATCGGAGGGACAGGGCGGCAAGGTCGGCACTACGAGCAGTACTTC.

The chain couples TRBV5-1 to TRBJ2-5; D uncertain. Germline CDR1 and CDR2: SGHRS and YFSETQ. The CDR3 loop spans 14 amino acids. Trimming took off 0 bases at V and 1 base at J, with 7 bases between the two ends. CDR3 loop: CASSLAQTQETQYF. DNA for the CDR3: TGCGCCAGCAGCTTGGCCCAGACCCAAGAGACCCAGTACTTC.